The 23 T cell receptor beta chains listed next were all sequenced from one sample in a study of blood T cell repertoires in COVID-19. The protocol was immunoSEQ multiplex PCR, while the TCRdb copy is restricted to in-frame clones and leaves out a portion. This sample has some 210,000 clones, with around 82% found just once. Input material: peripheral blood. Receptor source: a woman between 35 and 50 years old with acute or convalescent COVID-19.

This chain joins TRBV6-5 and TRBJ1-2; the match to TRBD1 covers 9 bases. J lost 7 bases, V lost 5 bases, and 11 bases had no gene match. The CDR3 length is 15 residues. Looked up from germline, CDR1 is MNHEY and CDR2 is SVGAGI. The CDR3 DNA sequence: TGTGCCAGCAGTACCGGGACAGGGAGATCTCTTGGCTACACCTTC. This translates into CASSTGTGRSLGYTF.

V usage is TRBV19 and J usage is TRBJ2-7; TRBD2 agrees at 7 bases. Germline assignment: CDR1 LNHDA and CDR2 SQIVND (reference sequence). Trimming at V came to 4 bases and at J to 2 bases, leaving 8 bases not matched to a gene. The CDR3 is made up of 15 amino acids. CDR3: CASSTLTGTTYEQYF. In DNA, the CDR3 is TGTGCCAGTAGTACGCTTACTGGGACTACCTACGAGCAGTACTTC.

V usage is TRBV5-4 and J usage is TRBJ2-1, with 8 bases identical to TRBD2. Looked up from germline, CDR1 is SGHNT and CDR2 is YYREEE (reference sequence). The CDR3 is made up of 15 amino acids. Trimming at V came to 4 bases and at J to 0 bases, leaving 3 bases not matched to a gene. The CDR3 nucleotides read TGTGCCAGCAGCCGGAGCGGGAGCTCCTACAATGAGCAGTTCTTC. This codes for CASSRSGSSYNEQFF.

The chain couples TRBV5-1 to TRBJ2-2, with 7 bases identical to TRBD1. V was clipped by 3 bases and J by 1 base; unmatched bases: 3. CDR1 is SGHRS, CDR2 YFSETQ, per germline. The CDR3 has 15 residues. In nucleotides, the CDR3 is TGCGCCAGCAGCTCCGGGACAGTGAACACCGGGGAGCTGTTTTTT. This gives the protein CASSSGTVNTGELFF.

The J gene is TRBJ2-7, the V gene TRBV18, with 7 positions matching TRBD1. The J segment lost 3 bases and the V segment lost 3 bases, leaving 5 bases of the junction unmatched. The CDR3 is 14 amino acids. Germline CDR1 reads KGHSH; CDR2 reads LQKENI. In nucleotides, the CDR3 is TGTGCCAGCTCACCCTTACGGGACAGCTACGAGCAGTACTTC. Translated, it gives CASSPLRDSYEQYF.

The chain joins TRBV7-2 to TRBJ1-5; possible D gene TRBD1, 5 bases. The germline V gene has CDR1 SGHTA and CDR2 FQGNSA. V dropped 2 bases and J dropped 9 bases, with 17 bases sitting between them. The CDR3 runs 15 residues. The CDR3 here is CASSLSREGLSPQHF. The CDR3, as DNA: TGTGCCAGCAGCTTAAGCCGGGAGGGGCTATCGCCCCAGCATTTT.

The genes are TRBV19 and TRBJ2-1, with TRBD2 identical over 12 bases. Germline lookup yields CDR1 LNHDA and CDR2 SQIVND (reference sequence). Trimming at V came to 4 bases and at J to 6 bases, leaving 1 base not matched to a gene. The CDR3 length is 14 residues. DNA of the CDR3: TGTGCCAGTAGTAGGACTAGCGGGGTCAATGAGCAGTTCTTC. This sequence encodes CASSRTSGVNEQFF.

J is TRBJ1-1 and V is TRBV10-1; D is possibly TRBD1 (5 bases). This CDR3 region has 14 residues. V was pared by 3 bases and J by 3 bases, with 11 bases between. Germline CDR1 WNHNN, CDR2 SYGVQD (reference sequence). CDR3 sequence (DNA): TGCGCCAGCAGTGACGGGCAGGGTTACACTGAAGCTTTCTTT. Its protein product is CASSDGQGYTEAFF.

J is TRBJ2-7 and V is TRBV10-3; D is perhaps TRBD1 (5 bases). From germline, CDR1 is ENHRY and CDR2 SYGVKD. The CDR3 consists of 15 residues. The V end lost 6 bases, the J end lost 0 bases, and 15 bases lay between the germline ends. This chain's CDR3 is CAIRSDISSSYEQYF. CDR3 DNA: TGTGCCATCAGATCGGACATATCCAGCTCCTACGAGCAGTACTTC.

The chain has TRBV10-3 and TRBJ2-1, with TRBD2 identical over 7 bases. From germline, CDR1 is ENHRY and CDR2 SYGVKD. CDR3 size: 17 residues. V trimming: 4 bases; J trimming: 2 bases; junction bases outside the gene matches: 11. In DNA form, the CDR3 reads TGTGCCATCAGTGCCTCCCTTGGCGGGAGACCCTACAATGAGCAGTTCTTC. The encoded protein is CAISASLGGRPYNEQFF.

This clone was observed once. The chain carries TRBV4-2 and TRBJ1-3, with TRBD1 matching 9 bases. This CDR3 has 18 amino acids. CDR1 is LGHNA and CDR2 is YNFKEQ in the germline V gene. J gave up 3 bases and V 0 bases, and 9 bases lay outside the gene matches. The CDR3 DNA sequence: TGTGCCAGCAGCCAAGATATATGGACAGGGGAAAGTGGAAACACCATATATTTT. Translated: CASSQDIWTGESGNTIYF.

The rearrangement uses TRBV27 and TRBJ2-2; 7 nucleotides agree with TRBD1. CDR3 length equals 15 residues. Germline CDR1 and CDR2: MNHEY and SMNVEV (reference sequence). Trimming took 9 bases from V and 1 from J; bases not matched to a gene: 8. In DNA, the CDR3 is TGTGCCAGTTCCTACAGGGGCGTGAACACCGGGGAGCTGTTTTTT. Encoded protein: CASSYRGVNTGELFF.

The rearrangement joins TRBV9 to TRBJ2-7, with D possibly TRBD1 on 7 matching bases. In germline, CDR1 is SGDLS, CDR2 YYNGEE. CDR3 length: 15 amino acids. V lost 4 bases and J 9 bases, leaving 23 bases between the germline ends. CDR3 amino acids: CASSSQGQTGDSQYF. The DNA for the CDR3 is TGTGCCAGCAGCTCACAGGGACAGACGGGGGATTCGCAGTACTTC.

The chain is built from TRBV7-9 and TRBJ2-7; D ambiguous. Trimming left V 4 bases short and J 2 bases short, with 6 bases between. Per the germline V gene, CDR1 is SEHNR and CDR2 is FQNEAQ (reference sequence). There are 12 residues in the CDR3. This CDR3 is CASSSPTYEQYF. DNA of the CDR3: TGTGCCAGCAGCTCCCCCACCTACGAGCAGTACTTC.

This clone came up once. V is TRBV7-9 and J is TRBJ2-2; possible D gene TRBD2, 7 bases. The CDR3 has 18 amino acids. V lost 2 bases and J lost 3, with 19 bases in between. Looked up from germline, CDR1 is SEHNR and CDR2 is FQNEAQ (reference sequence). CDR3 sequence (DNA): TGTGCCAGCAGCTTATCCGGGGGGCGCGACGTAGACACCGGGGAGCTGTTTTTT. It specifies CASSLSGGRDVDTGELFF.

The chain uses TRBV10-3 and TRBJ2-3; 7 bases agree with TRBD2. Losses at the gene ends were 8 bases for V and 5 bases for J; bases not matched to a gene: 19. Germline V CDR1 and CDR2: ENHRY, SYGVKD. This CDR3 is built from 17 residues. CDR3: CAISPGTSVTAGDTQYF. Here the CDR3 DNA reads TGTGCCATCTCCCCGGGTACTAGCGTGACGGCGGGAGATACGCAGTATTTT.

The chain couples TRBV5-1 to TRBJ2-7, with 8 nucleotides matching TRBD2. The CDR3 spans 13 residues. Germline V CDR1 and CDR2: SGHRS, YFSETQ. Trimming cost V 6 bases and J 6 bases; bases outside gene matches: 8. The CDR3 DNA is TGCGCCAGCATGGGACTAGAGTTTTCCGAGCAGTACTTC. Translating it yields CASMGLEFSEQYF.

This chain links TRBV10-1 with TRBJ2-1; no clear D. V lost 3 bases and J 10 bases, leaving 10 bases between the germline ends. The CDR3 sequence is 12 residues long. From germline, CDR1 is WNHNN and CDR2 SYGVQD (reference sequence). The CDR3 is CASSDSREEQFF. The DNA of the CDR3 is TGCGCCAGCAGTGATTCTAGAGAGGAGCAGTTCTTC.

The rearrangement uses TRBV10-2 and TRBJ1-2, with 7 bases fitting TRBD1. The germline CDR1 and CDR2 sequences are WSHSY and SAAADI. The CDR3 length is 16 residues. Unmatched junction bases numbered 10, after V lost 0 bases and J lost 6 bases. The CDR3 sequence: CASSESALVGGNGYTF. The CDR3 coding sequence is TGCGCCAGCAGTGAGTCCGCTTTGGTAGGGGGCAATGGCTACACCTTC.

The chain uses TRBV5-1 and TRBJ2-1; tentatively, D is TRBD2 (6 bases). V lost 1 base to trimming and J lost 5 bases, with 13 bases between them. The germline CDR1 and CDR2 sequences are SGHRS and YFSETQ. The CDR3 covers 15 residues. CDR3 nucleotides: TGCGCCAGCAGCTTGCTTAGCGGAACAAACAATGAGCAGTTCTTC. The encoded protein is CASSLLSGTNNEQFF.

This clone showed up just a few times. V is TRBV6-6 and J is TRBJ1-6; 7 bases are a match to TRBD1. The V segment lost 5 bases and the J segment 7 bases; nucleotides outside the gene matches: 11. The CDR3 sequence is 16 residues long. In germline, CDR1 is MNHNY, CDR2 SVGAGI (reference sequence). CDR3 bases: TGTGCCAGCAGTGCCTTCGGGACAGCCTCCAATTCACCCCTCCACTTT. Protein sequence: CASSAFGTASNSPLHF.

In this sample, this clone turned up once. Other DNA sequences from this sample encode an identical CDR3 as well. The chain employs TRBV11-3 and TRBJ2-1; 7 bases agree with TRBD1. Germline CDR1 and CDR2: SGHNT and YENEEA. After removal of 5 bases from V and 3 bases from J, the junction contained 7 bases not matched to a gene. The CDR3 contains 15 residues. Here the CDR3 reads CASSLRQGSYNEQFF. The CDR3 DNA follows: TGTGCCAGCAGCCTCCGACAGGGTAGCTACAATGAGCAGTTCTTC.

This clone was detected only a few times. The chain is built from TRBV19 and TRBJ2-3; D is ambiguous. Trimming cost V 8 bases and J 0 bases, with 6 bases left between them. Germline V CDR1 and CDR2: LNHDA, SQIVND (reference sequence). The CDR3 is 12 residues long. CDR3 residues: CASQESTDTQYF. The CDR3 DNA is TGTGCCAGTCAGGAAAGCACAGATACGCAGTATTTT.